Included here is one TCR beta chain sequence, with context. Its specificity is unknown. The entry originates in a study of human T cells and chemical hapten exposure. Looking at the study overall: Once 0.01% DPC had been applied to the upper back by patch test, readings were taken at 6 days. General observations from the study: Given that the donors had alopecia, their immune response may differ from that seen in healthy people. TCRs exceeding a frequency of 1 in 1000 stayed unchanged under DPC sensitization.

Time point meaning: patch test 1, 2 weeks after DPC sensitization. As to treatment: therapeutic diphenylcyclopropenone sensitization with weekly scalp DPC. Individual cDNA molecules in this library carried unique molecular identifiers. Via MiXCR, TCRdb re-called the RACE reads, giving one row per CDR3 protein. This sample carries around 160,000 distinct CDR3 sequences, about 15% of them seen once, and the ten largest clones take about 1.7%. The TCR comes from a woman in her twenties or thirties with alopecia areata. Some clones in this sample may be carry-over from other donors' samples. The sequences come from whole blood, collected in connection with sensitization to the hapten diphenylcyclopropenone (DPC).

CDR3: CASSPAGQLPYEQYF. CDR3 coding DNA: TGTGCCAGCAGCCCAGCAGGACAATTGCCCTACGAGCAGTACTTC. The chain uses TRBV3-1 and TRBJ2-7, with D possibly matching TRBD1 (5 bases). Trimming cost V 4 bases and J 2 bases, with 15 bases left between them. Germline CDR1 LGHDT, CDR2 YNNKEL (reference sequence). This CDR3 is 15 amino acids long.